This TCR beta chain is drawn from a study of T cells in localized non-small cell lung cancer (dated by TCRdb to between 2020 and 2021). Concerning the study at large: The study analyzed T cell repertoires of about 230 early-stage NSCLC patients, comparing tumors and uninvolved tumor-adjacent lungs. The cohort comprised 236 treatment-naïve NSCLC patients with resected, localized lung tumors. NSCLC patients had a mean age of approximately 70 years, and 120 to 150 were male and 85 to 110 female. Study-wide conclusions, independent of this receptor: Since the design was exploratory, TCR variables were selected using unadjusted p-values with no false-discovery rate correction. Of the top 100 tumor clones, a median of roughly 60 were detected in paired uninvolved adjacent lung; about 26 were also among that lung's top 100. Longer overall survival was associated with higher T cell density in blood, whereas shorter survival was associated with higher clonality in adjacent lung. Uninvolved tumor-adjacent lung showed the highest T cell clonality, higher than tumor, which suggests more focused antigenic responses in the adjacent lung. Because multi-region tumor sequencing was not done, intratumor heterogeneity could not be ruled out.

Uninvolved adjacent lung was taken at least 2 cm from the tumor margin and confirmed free of atypia by two independent pathologists. At diagnosis, peripheral blood, uninvolved tumor-adjacent lung and tumor were collected and stored as a combination of fresh-frozen and FFPE material. TCR beta CDR3 regions were sequenced from DNA using the immunoSEQ Assay. The published analysis was carried out like this. T cell density was computed as TCR beta template counts normalized to usable DNA estimated by amplifying housekeeping genes. The preseqR package was used to estimate richness by extrapolating to 400,000 templates for PBMC samples and to 120,000 templates for tissue samples. Clonality was taken to be one minus Pielou's evenness. To identify tissue-enriched TCRs, differential abundance testing was run on productive amino-acid clonotypes with a minimum total count of 5 and an alpha of 0.1. The Jaccard Index and the Morisita Overlap Index were used to quantify repertoire overlap between compartments. GLIPH grouped TCR beta CDR3s together with public tetramer-defined viral CDR3s, and a viral motif had to include at least three viral sequences and show V-gene enrichment. The table was pulled from immuneACCESS by TCRdb, which kept in-frame rearrangements only. Such tables lose some clones; where checked, under half of the loss comes from unresolved V genes, and the rest has no known cause. The V and J calls and the clone size are those of that table, but D and trimming were determined from the DNA. The sample table records fewer than 1,000 clones; less than 25% of these occur just once. In total, the top ten clones hold about a quarter of the sample.

Remarks on this clone: Its recognized antigen is unknown. The record has no base qualities; no much larger clone is one base away.

Measured from the cysteine to the phenylalanine, the CDR3 is 14 residues long. Here the CDR3 DNA is all that survives: 42 bases in frame from base 1. From a lookup of the germline V gene (reference sequence), CDR1 and CDR2 are LNHDA and SQIVND. Trimming costs V 7 bases and J 6 bases, and their ends lie 16 bases apart. This TCR derives from a man aged 35-69 years with stage I squamous cell lung carcinoma. The material was normal lung tissue next to the tumor, obtained before any cancer treatment. The rearrangement combines TRBV19 with TRBJ1-5; matching of 5 bases hints at TRBD1 as the D gene. The DNA reads TGTGCCAGTACTCCCGGACAAAGCCTTCAGCCCCAGCATTTT. This translates into CASTPGQSLQPQHF.